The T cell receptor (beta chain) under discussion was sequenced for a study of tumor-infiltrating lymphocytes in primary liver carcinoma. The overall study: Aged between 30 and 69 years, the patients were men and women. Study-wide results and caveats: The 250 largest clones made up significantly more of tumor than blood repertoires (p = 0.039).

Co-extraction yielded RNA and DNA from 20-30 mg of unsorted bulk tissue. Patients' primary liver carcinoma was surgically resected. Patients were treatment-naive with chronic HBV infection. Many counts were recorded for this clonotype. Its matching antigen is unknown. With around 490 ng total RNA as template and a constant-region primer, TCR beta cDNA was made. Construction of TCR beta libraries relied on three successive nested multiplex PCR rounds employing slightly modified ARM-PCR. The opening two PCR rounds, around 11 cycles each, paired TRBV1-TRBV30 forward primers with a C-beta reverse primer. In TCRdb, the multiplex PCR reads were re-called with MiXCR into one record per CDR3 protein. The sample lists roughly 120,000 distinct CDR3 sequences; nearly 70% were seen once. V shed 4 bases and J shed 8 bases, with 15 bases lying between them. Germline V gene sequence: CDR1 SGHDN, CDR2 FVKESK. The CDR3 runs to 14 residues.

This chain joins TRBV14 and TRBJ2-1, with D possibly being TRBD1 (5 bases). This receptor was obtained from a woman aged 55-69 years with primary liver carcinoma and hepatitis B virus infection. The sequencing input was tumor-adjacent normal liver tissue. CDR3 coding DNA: TGTGCCAGCAGCCGCGGCCTAGGGGCTTATGAGCAGTTCTTC. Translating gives CASSRGLGAYEQFF. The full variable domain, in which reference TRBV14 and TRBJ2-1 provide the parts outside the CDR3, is EAGVTQFPSHSVIEKGQTVTLRCDPISGHDNLYWYRRVMGKEIKFLLHFVKESKQDESGMPNNRFLAERTGGTYSTLKVQPAELEDSGVYFCASSRGLGAYEQFFGPGTRLTVL.